This TCR beta chain was sequenced in a study of PD-1 blockade in classical Hodgkin lymphoma. The protocol was immunoSEQ multiplex PCR, while the TCRdb copy is restricted to in-frame clones and leaves out a portion. Of about 98,000 clones in the sample, around 90% were seen once. Every patient relapsed after autologous stem cell transplantation, and brentuximab vedotin exposure varied. The sample was peripheral blood mononuclear cells (PBMCs), taken at baseline. The TCR comes from a human donor with classical Hodgkin lymphoma.

As DNA, the CDR3 is TGTGCCAGTAGTCCAGGGACAGGGAAAGGGTACGAGCAGTACTTC. The encoded protein is CASSPGTGKGYEQYF. V and J are TRBV19 and TRBJ2-7; 9 bases agree with TRBD1. Germline V gene data show CDR1 as LNHDA and CDR2 as SQIVND (reference sequence). The CDR3 has 15 residues. The J segment lost 4 bases and the V segment lost 5 bases, leaving 9 bases of the junction unmatched.